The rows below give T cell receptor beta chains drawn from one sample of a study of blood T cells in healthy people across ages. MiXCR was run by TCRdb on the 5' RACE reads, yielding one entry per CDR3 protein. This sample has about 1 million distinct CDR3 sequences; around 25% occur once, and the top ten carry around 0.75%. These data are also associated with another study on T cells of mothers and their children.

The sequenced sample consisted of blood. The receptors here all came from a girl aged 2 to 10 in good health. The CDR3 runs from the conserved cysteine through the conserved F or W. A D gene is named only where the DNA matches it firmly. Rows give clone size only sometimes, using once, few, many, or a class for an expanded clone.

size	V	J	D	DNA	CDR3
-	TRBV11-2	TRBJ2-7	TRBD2	TGTGCCAGCAGCTCCAGCGGGAGGTGGGAGCAGTACTTC	CASSSSGRWEQYF
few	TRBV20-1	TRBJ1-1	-	TGCAGTGCTAGAGATTCTACGAACACTGAAGCTTTCTTT	CSARDSTNTEAFF
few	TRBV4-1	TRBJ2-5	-	TGCGCCAGCAGCCAAGATCCACCAGGGGGGGGAGAGACCCAGTACTTC	CASSQDPPGGGETQYF
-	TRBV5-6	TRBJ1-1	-	TGTGCCAGCAGCTTTGAGTGGACGCCTGAAGCTTTCTTT	CASSFEWTPEAFF
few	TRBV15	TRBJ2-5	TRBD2	TGTGCCACCAGCAGAGATCCGGGGGGAAAAGAGACCCAGTACTTC	CATSRDPGGKETQYF
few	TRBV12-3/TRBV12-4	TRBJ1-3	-	TGTGCCAGCAATCTGCTACTACAGGGACACTCTGGAAACACCATATATTTT	CASNLLLQGHSGNTIYF
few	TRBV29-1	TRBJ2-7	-	TGCAGCGTTTTGGAAGGGTTCTACGAGCAGTACTTC	CSVLEGFYEQYF
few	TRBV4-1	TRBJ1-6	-	TGCGCCAGCAGCCAAGATTATTCACCCCTCCACTTT	CASSQDYSPLHF
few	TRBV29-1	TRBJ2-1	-	TGCAGCGGTGAAAGTGGAAATGAGCAGTTCTTC	CSGESGNEQFF
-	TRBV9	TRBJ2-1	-	TGTGCCAGCAGTCCAGGGGGCGGGGGGGGATACAATGAGCAGTTCTTC	CASSPGGGGGYNEQFF
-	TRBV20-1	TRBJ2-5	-	TGCAGTGGGAGGAGGGCGTCGGGGGAGACCCAGTACTTC	CSGRRASGETQYF
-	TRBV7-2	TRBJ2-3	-	TGTGCCAGCAGCTTAGCGCTCCCATATAGCACAGATACGCGGTATTTT	CASSLALPYSTDTRYF
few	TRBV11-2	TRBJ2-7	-	TGTGCCAGCAGCCCCGGGGCCGGAGAAGCGTCCTACGAGCAGTACTTC	CASSPGAGEASYEQYF
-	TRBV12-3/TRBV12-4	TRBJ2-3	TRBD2	TGTGCAGGAGCCCCTAGCGGGAGAGGCACAGATACGCAGTATTTT	CAGAPSGRGTDTQYF
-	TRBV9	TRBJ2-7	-	TGTGCCAGCAGCGCCCGGGACAACGCCTACGAGCAGTACTTC	CASSARDNAYEQYF
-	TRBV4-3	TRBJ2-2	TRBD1	TGCGCCAGCAGCCAGGACAGGGTCGGTGTGACCGGGGAGCTGTTTTTT	CASSQDRVGVTGELFF
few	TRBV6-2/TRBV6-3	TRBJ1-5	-	TGTGCCAGCACCCGGTATAGGAGCAATCAGCCCCAGCATTTT	CASTRYRSNQPQHF
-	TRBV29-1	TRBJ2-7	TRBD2	TGCAGCGTTGAAAAAGCGGGACCCTCGGAGCAGTACTTC	CSVEKAGPSEQYF
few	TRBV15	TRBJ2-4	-	TGTGCCACCGAAGAGACTGTGTCGGCCAAAAACATTCAGTACTTC	CATEETVSAKNIQYF
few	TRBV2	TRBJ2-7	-	TGTGCCAGCTCTGGGGTCGAGCAGTACTTC	CASSGVEQYF
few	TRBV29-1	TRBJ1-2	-	TGCAGCGTTGCTCTGCAGACCATGGTTGGAGGCTACACCTTC	CSVALQTMVGGYTF
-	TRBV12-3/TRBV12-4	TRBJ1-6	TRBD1	TGTGCCAGCAGTACGACAGGGCTAAATTCACCCCTCCACTTT	CASSTTGLNSPLHF
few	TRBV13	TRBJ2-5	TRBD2	TGTGCCAGCAGAGCGGGAGTAGAGACCCAGTACTTC	CASRAGVETQYF
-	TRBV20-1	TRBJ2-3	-	TGCAGCATCTTAGGGGGCGCGGCGGGAGCTCCGGGAGATACGCAGTATTTT	CSILGGAAGAPGDTQYF
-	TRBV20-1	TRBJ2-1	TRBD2	TGCAGTGCCCCCCCGGCTAGCGGCATCAATGAGCAGTTCTTC	CSAPPASGINEQFF
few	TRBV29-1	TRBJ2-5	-	TGCAGCGTTTTCCCGGAGGAGCGGAAGGCAGAGACCCAGTACTTC	CSVFPEERKAETQYF